The 18 T cell receptor beta chains listed next were all sequenced from one sample in a study of post-analysis software for immune sequencing data. Study-level points and caveats: Five or six TRBV segments, TRBV5-6, TRBV5-1 and TRBV20-1 among them, were found more frequent in patients than controls.

Libraries were made from TCR beta cDNA, and they carried unique molecular identifiers. TCRdb re-called the PCR reads with MiXCR, one entry per CDR3 protein. The sample contains 800,000 to 950,000 distinct CDR3 sequences, roughly half of which appear only once. These receptors lack a known antigen. Sequenced sample: blood. The origin of the receptors is a girl aged 5-17 years with multiple sclerosis.

The table lists this clonotype with many counts. The chain couples TRBV12-3 or TRBV12-4 to TRBJ2-3; 8 bases match TRBD2. The CDR3 is 14 amino acids. V was clipped by 2 bases and J by 5 bases; unmatched bases: 3. The CDR3, as DNA: TGTGCCAGCAGTTTAAGCGGGAGTGGAGATACGCAGTATTTT. Encoded protein: CASSLSGSGDTQYF.

The V gene is TRBV20-1, the J gene TRBJ2-7; 8 nucleotides line up with TRBD2. The J call may be faulty, since TRBJ2-5 better matches the DNA end. The CDR3 consists of 14 residues. CDR1 is DFQATT and CDR2 is SNEGSKA in the germline V gene (reference sequence). The CDR3: CSAVRGPGGETQYF. In nucleotides, the CDR3 is TGCAGTGCTGTCAGGGGTCCGGGGGGGGAGACCCAGTACTTC.

The chain combines TRBV12-5 with TRBJ2-4; D is unclear. With 3 bases removed from V and 11 bases from J, the gap between germline ends came to 8 bases. This CDR3 contains 11 residues. The germline V gene has CDR1 LGHNT and CDR2 FRNRAP. CDR3 sequence: CASGLALVQYF. The CDR3, as DNA: TGTGCTAGTGGTTTAGCCCTGGTTCAGTACTTC.

The V call is TRBV7-2, the J call TRBJ2-4; D might be TRBD1 or TRBD2, each matching 5 bases. From germline, CDR1 is SGHTA and CDR2 FQGNSA. The CDR3 sequence is 13 residues long. V lost 5 bases and J lost 13, with 18 bases in between. As DNA, the CDR3 is TGTGCCAGCAGCCCCAGGGACCAGGGAGAGCAGTACTTC. Its translation is CASSPRDQGEQYF.

This clonotype was counted once. The chain joins TRBV20-1 to TRBJ1-2, with D unclear. Germline V gene data show CDR1 as DFQATT and CDR2 as SNEGSKA (reference sequence). Trimming stripped 1 base from V and 7 bases from J, with 16 bases between. The CDR3 runs 14 residues. The DNA of the CDR3 is TGCAGTGCTAGAGCCCAGTCCCCCTCGGGTGGCTACACCTTC. Protein sequence: CSARAQSPSGGYTF.

DNA of the CDR3: TGCAGTGCTCTGAACCGCCTGGGGCTAGCGGGAGACGCTAGCACAGATACGCAGTATTTT. Its protein is CSALNRLGLAGDASTDTQYF. The rearrangement joins TRBV20-1 to TRBJ2-3, with 10 bases that match TRBD2. Germline lookup yields CDR1 DFQATT and CDR2 SNEGSKA (reference sequence). The length of the CDR3 is 20 residues. V lost 5 bases and J lost 0; bases outside the gene matches: 20.

This clonotype has more than one count but fewer than ten. The rearrangement joins TRBV19 to TRBJ2-7; TRBD1 aligns across 7 bases. CDR1 and CDR2 (germline): LNHDA, SQIVND (reference sequence). The CDR3 is 13 amino acids. Trimming at V came to 3 bases and at J to 4 bases, leaving 3 bases not matched to a gene. CDR3 in amino acids: CASSITGAYEQYF. In DNA form, the CDR3 reads TGTGCCAGTAGTATCACAGGGGCTTACGAGCAGTACTTC.

V gene TRBV7-3 combines with J gene TRBJ2-3; no clear D. The V end lost 0 bases, the J end lost 3 bases, and 10 bases lay between the germline ends. CDR1 is SGHTA, CDR2 FQGTGA, per germline. This CDR3 is built from 15 residues. The CDR3 bases are TGTGCCAGCAGCTTAACTTCCACCCGAACAGATACGCAGTATTTT. Residues: CASSLTSTRTDTQYF.

The chain employs TRBV5-1 and TRBJ1-1; D not certain. V lost 2 bases, J lost 4 bases, and 12 bases lay in between. The CDR3 totals 14 residues. Germline values: CDR1 SGHRS, CDR2 YFSETQ. CDR3 coding DNA: TGCGCCAGCAGCTTACAGCCATCGGGCACTGAAGCTTTCTTT. Translated: CASSLQPSGTEAFF.

The rearrangement links TRBV4-2 to TRBJ1-1; tentative D call: TRBD1 (6 bases). The germline gives CDR1 LGHNA, CDR2 YNFKEQ. V lost 1 base and J 1 base, leaving 13 bases between the germline ends. CDR3 size: 16 residues. The CDR3 DNA reads as TGTGCCAGCAGCCAAGCTATACAGGGTGGGAACACTGAAGCTTTCTTT. This encodes CASSQAIQGGNTEAFF.

This CDR3 reads CSVPGPRSIQYF. Written as DNA, the CDR3 is TGCAGCGTTCCCGGACCGCGGAGCATTCAGTACTTC. This chain uses TRBV29-1 with TRBJ2-4; D remains ambiguous. The CDR3 spans 12 residues. CDR1 and CDR2 (germline): SQVTM, ANQGSEA. Trimming took 5 bases from V and 9 from J, leaving 14 bases between them.

The V gene is TRBV7-9, the J gene TRBJ2-4; TRBD1 might be the D (6 bases). Germline V gene sequence: CDR1 SEHNR, CDR2 FQNEAQ (reference sequence). V lost 5 bases to trimming and J lost 2 bases, with 16 bases between them. This CDR3 region has 16 residues. The CDR3 loop reads CASSPEGQGTKNIQYF. CDR3 DNA: TGTGCCAGCAGCCCCGAGGGACAAGGAACCAAAAACATTCAGTACTTC.

The rearrangement links TRBV29-1 to TRBJ2-7; 9 nucleotides align to TRBD1. The CDR3 totals 13 residues. Germline V gene sequence: CDR1 SQVTM, CDR2 ANQGSEA. The V and J ends lost 7 bases and 4 bases, in that order; junction bases with no gene match: 8. The CDR3 bases are TGCAGCGCCGGTCGGGGACAGGGTTACGAGCAGTACTTC. Protein product: CSAGRGQGYEQYF.

The V call is TRBV11-1, the J call TRBJ1-1; no clear D. This CDR3 comprises 12 residues. The V end was cut by 1 base, the J end by 7 bases, with 7 bases between. The germline V gene encodes CDR1 SGHAT and CDR2 FQDESV (reference sequence). The CDR3 nucleotides read TGTGCCAGCAGCTTAGGGCCAGTTGAAGCTTTCTTT. As protein: CASSLGPVEAFF.

The V and J genes are TRBV6-5 and TRBJ2-1; 11 bases fit TRBD1. Germline-derived CDR1 and CDR2 are MNHEY and SVGAGI. The CDR3 covers 14 residues. V was pared by 0 bases and J by 9 bases, with 1 base of the junction left unmatched. Here the CDR3 reads CASSYSGQGAEQFF. The CDR3, as DNA: TGTGCCAGCAGTTACTCCGGACAGGGGGCTGAGCAGTTCTTC.

The chain has TRBV5-1 and TRBJ2-3; no clear D. Trimming cost V 4 bases and J 6 bases, with 12 bases left between them. Germline loops: CDR1 SGHRS, CDR2 YFSETQ. The CDR3 is made up of 13 amino acids. In DNA, the CDR3 is TGCGCCAGCAGCCTTATTTTGGCGGATACGCAGTATTTT. It encodes CASSLILADTQYF.

This chain uses TRBV12-3 or TRBV12-4 with TRBJ2-5; D may be TRBD1 or TRBD2 (6 bases each). This CDR3 is 17 amino acids long. V was pared by 1 base and J by 11 bases, with 26 bases between. The CDR3 loop is CASSLGTGGPSYNEQYF. The CDR3 DNA sequence: TGTGCCAGCAGTTTAGGTACTGGGGGGCCCTCCTACAATGAGCAGTACTTC.

The chain uses TRBV5-5 and TRBJ2-5; maybe TRBD2 (5 bases). The J call may be in error: the DNA end matches TRBJ2-7 better. The CDR3 covers 13 residues. Per the germline V gene, CDR1 is SGHKS and CDR2 is YYEKEE (reference sequence). CDR3 coding DNA: TGTGCCAGCAGCTTGGTGGGGAGTATCGAGCAGTACTTC. Translated, it gives CASSLVGSIEQYF.